This T cell receptor beta chain was recovered during a study of shared clonotypes between healthy human individuals. Measured with immunoSEQ multiplex PCR; TCRdb has only the in-frame clones, and not every one. There are around 620,000 clones in the sample; 85% to 95% occur only once, and over 0.095% lies in the top ten. V lost 2 bases and J lost 2; bases outside the gene matches: 3. This CDR3 is built from 14 residues. The germline V gene has CDR1 MDHEN and CDR2 SYDVKM. Study-wide findings and caveats: In having few donors, the study represented limited genetic and exposure-history diversity. Larger estimated richness was generally recorded for naive subsets relative to memory subsets. Naive CD4 clonotypes were shared across several donors at about 5%.

For this clone: Its antigen is unidentified.

Terminally differentiated effector memory CD45RA+ cells were excluded from the naive CD8 cells, which were CD45RO-negative and positively selected for CCR7. The chain carries TRBV28 and TRBJ2-7, with 7 bases that match TRBD1. Sequencing was carried out using naive CD8+ T cells sorted from blood. This sequence was found in a woman in her thirties in good health. In nucleotides, the CDR3 is TGTGCCAGCAGTTTAAACAGGGGTACCTACGAGCAGTACTTC. Its protein is CASSLNRGTYEQYF. Combining the CDR3 with reference TRBV28 and TRBJ2-7 gives the whole variable domain DVKVTQSSRYLVKRTGEKVFLECVQDMDHENMFWYRQDPGLGLRLIYFSYDVKMKEKGDIPEGYSVSREKKERFSLILESASTNQTSMYLCASSLNRGTYEQYFGPGTRLTVT.